This entry features one TCR beta chain sequence. No cognate antigen has been identified for it. Base qualities are not at hand, and no much larger clone is one base apart. To sequence the TCRbeta CDR3 region, genomic DNA was isolated from the sorted cells. TCRbeta CDR3 regions were sequenced using the immunoSEQ Assay. TCRdb limited this immuneACCESS table to in-frame rearrangements with V and J called. A share of clones is missing; checked studies link under half to unresolved V genes, and the rest is unexplained. The sample yields some 70,000 clones; around 93% were counted once. Around 0.31% of the sample is taken by the ten largest. This record belongs to a study of OX40 agonist ivuxolimab in advanced cancers. For the study in its entirety: Ivuxolimab, which targeted the costimulatory receptor OX40 (CD134), was an agonistic, fully human IgG2 monoclonal antibody. Of the approximately 54 dose-escalation patients, hepatocellular carcinoma was present in roughly 19, melanoma in around 15, renal cell carcinoma in 9 and head and neck cancer in 9. The paper describes the monotherapy dose-escalation part (N ≈ 52 patients) of the phase I trial of ivuxolimab. Intravenous ivuxolimab was administered to patients every 2 weeks at six dose levels: 0.01, 0.1, 0.3, 1.5, 3 and 10 mg/kg. Peripheral TCRbeta sequencing aimed to test whether ivuxolimab altered TCR sequence diversity and caused clonal T-cell expansion. Partial responses occurred in three dose-escalation patients, of whom one had hepatocellular carcinoma and two had cutaneous melanoma. In the dose-escalation cohort, around 80% of patients were male, and the mean age was roughly 60 years with a range of roughly 20 to 85. Patients were allowed to have had prior anti-PD-1, anti-PD-L1 or anti-CTLA-4 therapy, and around two fifths of the dose-escalation patients had been treated with checkpoint inhibitors. What the work shows at the level of the full study, not this receptor alone: At doses from 0.1 to 3.0 mg/kg, clonal expansion was seen in both CD4+ and CD8+ blood T cells between baseline and week 6. Which antigens the clonally expanded peripheral T cells were specific for was not determined. In the 0.1-3.0 mg/kg groups, partial responders had among the lowest normalized peripheral clonal expansion, particularly in CD8+ T cells. On average, CD8+ T cells showed more expanded clones than CD4+ T cells after ivuxolimab. Low levels of normalized T-cell clonal expansion were also shown by some nonresponding patients.

The trial excluded patients who had a history of autoimmune disease or who were on systemic immunosuppression. Peripheral blood for TCR sequencing was collected from all dose cohorts at baseline, on cycle 4 day 1, and on cycle 7 day 1. Samples were obtained from an open-label, multicenter, first-in-human phase I dose-escalation trial of ivuxolimab. Adults with locally advanced or metastatic head and neck squamous cell, hepatocellular, melanoma or renal cell carcinoma were enrolled in the trial. Before TCR sequencing, CD4+ T cells and CD8+ T cells from peripheral blood were sorted into separate populations. CDR3 length: 14 amino acids, cysteine to phenylalanine. Solely the CDR3 DNA is kept, with 42 bases framed from the first base. From a lookup of the germline V gene, CDR1 and CDR2 are MNHEY and SVGAGI. V and J are truncated by 3 bases and 1 base respectively, leaving an intervening sequence of 9 bases.

The sequence is built from TRBV6-5 and TRBJ1-1, with the D segment identity uncertain. The clonotype was recovered from an adult with an advanced solid tumor such as melanoma, head and neck, liver or kidney cancer. Material: CD4+ or CD8+ T cells sorted from blood, obtained in a trial of the OX40 agonist ivuxolimab. Here is the DNA: TGTGCCAGCAGTTATTCTAGACCGAACACTGAAGCTTTCTTT. Translated, it gives CASSYSRPNTEAFF.